This T cell receptor (beta chain) was captured in a study of blood T cells in healthy people across ages. Each donor gave 9 to 10 milliliters of peripheral blood. RNA extraction gave at least 5.5 micrograms of total RNA per sample. Primed by a sample-barcoded 5' primer and a J-beta primer mix, a second PCR proceeded for about 7 to 11 cycles. Every single cDNA molecule received a tag from a template-switch adaptor with 12 random nucleotides. Via MiXCR, TCRdb re-called the 5' RACE reads, giving one row per CDR3 protein. Seen here are hundreds of thousands of distinct CDR3 sequences, more than 40% observed once, and the top ten hold 30% to 35%. The sequencing input was blood. The sequence derives from a woman aged 55-70 years in good health.

The CDR3 reads CSARVRQREVGNEQFF. The DNA for the CDR3 is TGCAGTGCTAGAGTTAGGCAGCGGGAGGTTGGCAATGAGCAGTTCTTC. The gene calls are TRBV20-1 and TRBJ2-1, with TRBD2 matching 9 bases. V was clipped by 1 base and J by 6 bases; unmatched bases: 10. The germline V gene encodes CDR1 DFQATT and CDR2 SNEGSKA (reference sequence). The CDR3 is made up of 16 amino acids.